These 15 T cell receptor beta chains were all obtained from the same sample, sequenced in a study of CD4 T cells in relation to SARS-CoV-2 and coronaviruses. CD4+ T cells from unexposed donors were obtained before the COVID-19 pandemic (2011-2018). After approximately 10 days of culture, CD4+ T cells were isolated. The repertoire was sequenced with immunoSEQ multiplex PCR; TCRdb's copy has only in-frame clones and lacks some. This repertoire shows 15,000 to 20,000 clones, about four fifths found once; its top ten account for 25% to 35%. These receptors lack a known antigen. Source material: CD4+ T cells from PBMCs, cultured in vitro. The source is a human donor in good health.

The CDR3 DNA is TGTGCCAGCAGTTTGCAACAGGGGGCAGGTGAGCAGTTCTTC. This encodes CASSLQQGAGEQFF. The chain is built from TRBV28 and TRBJ2-1; TRBD1 matches at 9 bases. Unmatched junction bases numbered 6, after V lost 3 bases and J lost 9 bases. This CDR3 spans 14 amino acids. CDR1 is MDHEN, CDR2 SYDVKM, per germline.

This clone was seen only a few times. The CDR3 protein is CASSYGGNTEAFF. The CDR3 bases are TGTGCCAGCAGTTACGGGGGAAACACTGAAGCTTTCTTT. The chain combines TRBV6-5 with TRBJ1-1, with D perhaps TRBD1 (5 bases). The CDR3 has 13 residues. V was clipped by 2 bases and J by 2 bases, with 6 bases between them. Germline CDR1 reads MNHEY; CDR2 reads SVGAGI.

The chain links TRBV19 to TRBJ2-3, with 9 bases fitting TRBD2. V dropped 6 bases and J dropped 3; count of bases not matched to a gene: 4. The CDR3 loop spans 14 amino acids. CDR1 is LNHDA and CDR2 is SQIVND in the germline V gene (reference sequence). The chain's CDR3 is CASRTTSGTDTQYF. As DNA, the CDR3 is TGTGCCAGTAGGACGACTAGCGGTACAGATACGCAGTATTTT. Drawing the rest from reference TRBV19 and TRBJ2-3, the complete variable domain is DGGITQSPKYLFRKEGQNVTLSCEQNLNHDAMYWYRQDPGQGLRLIYYSQIVNDFQKGDIAEGYSVSREKKESFPLTVTSAQKNPTAFYLCASRTTSGTDTQYFGPGTRLTVL.

This chain connects TRBV7-3 to TRBJ2-3; D remains ambiguous. V lost 5 bases, J lost 1 base, and 7 bases lay in between. Germline assignment: CDR1 SGHTA and CDR2 FQGTGA. The length of the CDR3 is 13 residues. Written as DNA, the CDR3 is TGTGCCAGCAGCCCCGGCCGCACAGATACGCAGTATTTT. Translation gives CASSPGRTDTQYF.

J is TRBJ2-2 and V is TRBV7-9, with TRBD2 matching 9 bases. Germline lookup yields CDR1 SEHNR and CDR2 FQNEAQ (reference sequence). After removal of 4 bases from V and 4 bases from J, the junction contained 13 bases not matched to a gene. The CDR3 totals 18 residues. CDR3 coding DNA: TGTGCCAGCAGCTCACCAAGACCTAGCGGGAAGAGCACCGGGGAGCTGTTTTTT. Its translation is CASSSPRPSGKSTGELFF. The variable domain in full, with the rest retrieved from reference TRBV7-9 and TRBJ2-2, is DTGVSQNPRHKITKRGQNVTFRCDPISEHNRLYWYRQTLGQGPEFLTYFQNEAQLEKSRLLSDRFSAERPKGSFSTLEIQRTEQGDSAMYLCASSSPRPSGKSTGELFFGEGSRLTVL.

This rearrangement joins TRBV12-3 or TRBV12-4 to TRBJ1-1; D is uncertain. The CDR3 has 11 residues. V dropped 6 bases and J dropped 3 bases, with 5 bases sitting between them. The CDR3 reads CASSLYTEAFF. CDR3 DNA: TGTGCCAGCAGCCTATACACTGAAGCTTTCTTT.

The chain links TRBV6-5 to TRBJ2-3; possibly TRBD1 for D (5 bases). Trimming removed 6 bases at V and 2 bases at J, with 12 bases between. The CDR3 is made up of 14 amino acids. The germline gives CDR1 MNHEY, CDR2 SVGAGI. The CDR3 DNA sequence: TGTGCCAGCAGGTTAGACAGCTACACAGATACGCAGTATTTT. Translation gives CASRLDSYTDTQYF.

As for this clone: An end of the junction differs from the germline gene, which may be a read error. The V and J genes are TRBV4-1 and TRBJ1-2; D is unclear. The V gene's germline CDR1 is MGHRA and CDR2 YSYEKL. There are 13 residues in the CDR3. The CDR3 region is CASSQDRSQRGWF. The CDR3 DNA reads as TGCGCCAGCAGCCAAGATAGGTCGCAGCGGGGTTGGTTC.

This clone is medium-sized (0.01 to 0.1%). This sequence joins TRBV4-2 and TRBJ2-3, with D unresolved. This CDR3 region has 16 residues. Germline CDR1 and CDR2: LGHNA and YNFKEQ. Trimming shortened V by 0 bases and J by 2 bases, and 12 bases separated the two germline ends. The CDR3 coding sequence is TGTGCCAGCAGCCAAGATTATGGGGAACCCACAGATACGCAGTATTTT. Translated, it gives CASSQDYGEPTDTQYF.

This sequence joins TRBV11-2 and TRBJ2-7; D may be TRBD1 (6 bases). This CDR3 contains 15 residues. From germline, CDR1 is SGHAT and CDR2 FQNNGV. V shed 3 bases and J shed 2 bases, with 14 bases lying between them. The CDR3 loop reads CASSFQTGEPYEQYF. CDR3 bases: TGTGCCAGCAGCTTCCAGACAGGAGAACCCTACGAGCAGTACTTC.

V usage is TRBV25-1 and J usage is TRBJ2-1, with no clear D. Germline V gene lookup returns CDR1 MGHDK and CDR2 SYGVNS. The CDR3 is 14 amino acids. The V end was cut by 7 bases, the J end by 9 bases, with 19 bases between. CDR3: CASNSLAVAAEQFF. CDR3 in DNA: TGTGCCAGCAACTCCCTGGCTGTCGCTGCTGAGCAGTTCTTC. Using reference TRBV25-1 and TRBJ2-1 for the parts outside the CDR3, the full variable domain is EADIYQTPRYLVIGTGKKITLECSQTMGHDKMYWYQQDPGMELHLIHYSYGVNSTEKGDLSSESTVSRIRTEHFPLTLESARPSHTSQYLCASNSLAVAAEQFFGPGTRLTVL.

Only a few counts were recorded for this clone. V is TRBV2 and J is TRBJ2-3; TRBD1 agrees at 7 bases. The germline V gene encodes CDR1 SNHLY and CDR2 FYNNEI. The CDR3 contains 15 residues. J was trimmed by 0 bases and V by 6 bases; bases with no gene match: 6. The CDR3 loop reads CASSADRASTDTQYF. DNA for the CDR3: TGTGCCAGCAGCGCAGACAGGGCTAGCACAGATACGCAGTATTTT.

This clone rates as large. The chain is built from TRBV20-1 and TRBJ2-1; D is ambiguous. CDR1 DFQATT and CDR2 SNEGSKA come from the germline V gene (reference sequence). V was pared by 6 bases and J by 8 bases, with 11 bases between. The CDR3 contains 11 residues. CDR3 sequence reads: CSADYSDEQFF. The CDR3 DNA is TGCAGTGCGGATTATTCGGATGAGCAGTTCTTC.

This clone was observed a single time. The rearrangement uses TRBV19 and TRBJ2-1; TRBD1 or TRBD2 may be the D gene (5 bases each). V lost 8 bases to trimming and J lost 1 base, with 21 bases between them. Looked up from germline, CDR1 is LNHDA and CDR2 is SQIVND (reference sequence). This CDR3 is 17 amino acids long. The CDR3 sequence is CASGRRFGAGSYNEQFF. The CDR3 bases are TGTGCCAGTGGCCGGAGGTTCGGGGCAGGATCCTACAATGAGCAGTTCTTC.

V is TRBV5-6 and J is TRBJ2-3, with 8 bases fitting TRBD2. V gave up 6 bases and J gave up 3 bases; unmatched junction bases: 12. The CDR3 has 16 residues. CDR1 is SGHDT, CDR2 YYEEEE, per germline. The CDR3 here is CASTPTVVAGTDTQYF. In nucleotides, the CDR3 is TGTGCCAGCACCCCCACGGTGGTAGCGGGAACAGATACGCAGTATTTT.